This TCR beta chain was profiled in a study of blood T cell repertoires in COVID-19. In the study overall: Samples came from the United States, Italy and Spain, spanning acute and convalescent COVID-19.

CDR1 is SGHDN, CDR2 FVKESK, per germline. The CDR3 sequence is 14 residues long. J was trimmed by 8 bases and V by 2 bases; bases with no gene match: 4. Produced via immunoSEQ multiplex PCR; TCRdb's table is partial and in-frame only. Found here are some 50,000 clones, 68% of them singletons; the top ten hold around 10%. A single count supports this clone. Sequencing used peripheral blood. V is TRBV14 and J is TRBJ1-4; 8 bases match TRBD1. The TCR sequence derives from a woman aged 65 to 85 with acute or convalescent COVID-19. CDR3 DNA: TGTGCCAGCAGCCAAAACAGGGGGAACGAAAAACTGTTTTTT. Its protein is CASSQNRGNEKLFF.